The present T cell receptor beta chain was sequenced within a study of Ad26.COV2.S vaccination and SARS-CoV-2 variants. Study information: In the study, Ad26.COV2.S was injected intramuscularly once, or twice 56 days apart. Points from the study as a whole: An underestimation of total T cell responses may have resulted from the TCR breadth and depth analyses.

CDR1 and CDR2 (germline): SGHRS, YFSETQ. The CDR3 is made up of 14 amino acids. Trimming took off 0 bases at V and 2 bases at J, with 9 bases between the two ends. The treatment was: over 15 received Ad26.COV2.S at low or high dose, single or two shots; several received placebo; per-sample allocation not given. On day 63 after the first injection, vaccine and placebo recipients gave samples. As its vector, the vaccine had Ad26, which expressed Wuhan-strain SARS-CoV-2 spike. Clones were read by immunoSEQ multiplex PCR, and TCRdb kept only the in-frame ones, dropping some. The table includes about 350,000 clones, around nine tenths detected once. Note on this clone: The antigen is unknown. Additional DNA sequences in this sample encode the identical CDR3.

This TCR was recovered from a person aged 18-65 years who received the Ad26.COV2.S COVID-19 vaccine or a placebo. Sample: peripheral blood, taken in a trial of Ad26.COV2.S vaccine versus placebo. V is TRBV5-1 and J is TRBJ2-7; D is possibly TRBD2 (5 bases). The CDR3 sequence is CASSLVPGTYEQYF. DNA for the CDR3: TGCGCCAGCAGCTTGGTCCCGGGAACCTACGAGCAGTACTTC.